Here is one T cell receptor beta chain with its context. The antigen is unknown. The sample belongs to a study of T cell repertoires in cytomegalovirus infection. Study-level background: Public TCR beta signatures provided an indication of both CMV infection and a matching HLA type.

V gave up 2 bases and J gave up 6 bases; unmatched junction bases: 3. The CDR3 is 14 residues long. The germline CDR1 and CDR2 sequences are MNHNY and SVGAGI (reference sequence). Study-wide results and limits: The study found HLA-C-restricted CMV-specific TCR beta clonotypes dominating the ex vivo response. Summed frequency of public TCR beta families distinguished CMV carriers with the relevant HLA.

Each CDR3 protein is one row after TCRdb ran MiXCR on the reads. The table lists 500,000 or so distinct CDR3 sequences, 16% of them singletons. This TCR came from a human donor in good health (CMV status not recorded). Some clones in this sample may be carry-over from other donors' samples. Sequenced: CD8+ T cells from PBMCs. The V and J genes are TRBV6-6 and TRBJ1-2; 10 bases line up with TRBD1. The chain's CDR3 is CASSYGTGVDGYTF. The CDR3 nucleotides are TGTGCCAGCAGTTACGGGACAGGGGTCGATGGCTACACCTTC.